Below, 30 T cell receptor beta chains from the same sample are listed, as sequenced in a study of T-cell reconstitution after alpha-beta-depleted transplantation in children (dated by TCRdb to between 2015 and 2016). The library was generated by PCR. The instrument was an Illumina HiSeq 2500. TCR library preparation used molecular barcoding, with unique molecular identifiers applied to normalize quantification of the TCRbeta repertoire. TCRdb reworked the public reads: Q25 trimming with fastp, MiXCR clone assembly, productive beta chains retained. Rows with a matching CDR3 protein are joined into one entry that keeps the most common DNA and genes. This sample has about 640,000 distinct CDR3 sequences in its table, and over 10% of those were observed once. The leading ten clones occupy approximately 2.1% of the sample. The intended sense of this specimen's treatment or condition label: allogeneic hematopoietic cell transplantation with graft depleted of TCRalphabeta T cells and CD19 B cells.

The sample in question was PBMCs, mostly from graft donor cells, obtained 360 days after TCRalphabeta/CD19-depleted stem cell transplant. Receptors were obtained from a male patient younger than 18 who had a stem cell transplant for acute myeloid leukemia, so the T cells may come from the graft donor.

V usage is TRBV5-6 and J usage is TRBJ1-4, with D possibly TRBD1 on 6 matching bases. Trimming left V 4 bases short and J 6 bases short, with 13 bases between. The germline V gene has CDR1 SGHDT and CDR2 YYEEEE. There are 14 residues in the CDR3. The CDR3 is CASSLPGADEKLFF. The CDR3 DNA follows: TGTGCCAGCAGCCTGCCGGGGGCGGATGAAAAACTGTTTTTT.

The V and J genes are TRBV24-1 and TRBJ2-1; possibly TRBD2 for D (6 bases). V was pared by 5 bases and J by 1 base, with 17 bases between. Germline values: CDR1 KGHDR, CDR2 SFDVKD. The CDR3 is made up of 17 amino acids. The CDR3, as DNA: TGTGCCACCAGTGCTCTCCCAGGGACTGCTTCCTACAATGAGCAGTTCTTC. This codes for CATSALPGTASYNEQFF.

This clonotype was counted at least ten times. The chain has TRBV29-1 and TRBJ2-1, with D perhaps matching TRBD1 (5 bases). Germline V gives CDR1 SQVTM, CDR2 ANQGSEA. V lost 2 bases and J lost 1, with 9 bases in between. The CDR3 spans 14 residues. The CDR3 DNA is TGCAGCGTTGAACCAGGGTGGTCCTACAATGAGCAGTTCTTC. It yields the protein CSVEPGWSYNEQFF.

This clonotype was recorded only once. This sequence joins TRBV30 and TRBJ1-3; no clear D gene. V shed 3 bases and J shed 0 bases, with 12 bases lying between them. The CDR3 has 15 residues. CDR1 and CDR2 (germline): GTSNPN, SVGIG (reference sequence). In DNA, the CDR3 is TGTGCCTGGAGCCTCTGGGCCAGCTCTGGAAACACCATATATTTT. Translated: CAWSLWASSGNTIYF.

The CDR3 nucleotides read TGTGCCAGCACGTCCGTTTCGAAGGGCTACGAGCAGTACTTC. This translates into CASTSVSKGYEQYF. The J gene is TRBJ2-7, the V gene TRBV12-3 or TRBV12-4; D gene unclear. Trimming removed 7 bases from V and 3 bases from J, with 16 bases in between. The CDR3 loop spans 14 amino acids.

A few counts support this clonotype. The chain uses TRBV7-2 and TRBJ2-3, with a weak D call TRBD2 (5 bases). The CDR3 contains 15 residues. The germline gives CDR1 SGHTA, CDR2 FQGNSA. The V end lost 3 bases, the J end lost 3 bases, and 13 bases lay between the germline ends. CDR3 bases: TGTGCCAGCAGCTTCGAGGGTAGGAGGACAGATACGCAGTATTTT. Translating it yields CASSFEGRRTDTQYF. Supplemented by reference TRBV7-2 and TRBJ2-3, the full variable domain reads GAGVSQSPSNKVTEKGKDVELRCDPISGHTALYWYRQSLGQGLEFLIYFQGNSAPDKSGLPSDRFSAERTGGSVSTLTIQRTQQEDSAVYLCASSFEGRRTDTQYFGPGTRLTVL.

This clonotype was counted a few times. The chain's CDR3 is CASSSTDRGSDTQYF. DNA of the CDR3: TGTGCCAGCAGTTCCACGGACAGGGGGTCAGATACGCAGTATTTT. This chain connects TRBV28 to TRBJ2-3; 10 bases agree with TRBD1. Germline V CDR1 and CDR2: MDHEN, SYDVKM. This CDR3 is built from 15 residues. V lost 4 bases, J lost 4 bases, and 5 bases stayed unmatched. Variable domain in full (rest from reference TRBV28 and TRBJ2-3): DVKVTQSSRYLVKRTGEKVFLECVQDMDHENMFWYRQDPGLGLRLIYFSYDVKMKEKGDIPEGYSVSREKKERFSLILESASTNQTSMYLCASSSTDRGSDTQYFGPGTRLTVL.

This clonotype was seen more than once but under ten times. The chain couples TRBV7-2 to TRBJ2-7, with TRBD2 identical over 8 bases. This CDR3 has 13 residues. The germline V gene has CDR1 SGHTA and CDR2 FQGNSA. V gave up 6 bases and J gave up 2 bases; unmatched junction bases: 3. CDR3 sequence reads: CASRSGRAYEQYF. CDR3 DNA sequence: TGTGCCAGCAGATCCGGGAGGGCCTACGAGCAGTACTTC. Together with reference TRBV7-2 and TRBJ2-7, the CDR3 gives the full variable domain: GAGVSQSPSNKVTEKGKDVELRCDPISGHTALYWYRQSLGQGLEFLIYFQGNSAPDKSGLPSDRFSAERTGGSVSTLTIQRTQQEDSAVYLCASRSGRAYEQYFGPGTRLTVT.

The genes are TRBV7-3 and TRBJ2-1; the match to TRBD2 covers 9 bases. The V segment lost 0 bases and the J segment 8 bases; nucleotides outside the gene matches: 5. CDR3 length: 15 residues. Per germline, CDR1 SGHTA and CDR2 FQGTGA. DNA of the CDR3: TGTGCCAGCAGCTTAACGGCGGGAGGGGTCTATGAGCAGTTCTTC. Amino acids: CASSLTAGGVYEQFF.

This clonotype was recorded a few times. The V gene is TRBV20-1, the J gene TRBJ1-2; D gene unclear. V lost 5 bases, J lost 8 bases, and 12 bases lay in between. The CDR3 is 11 amino acids. Per the germline V gene, CDR1 is DFQATT and CDR2 is SNEGSKA (reference sequence). The CDR3: CSAWVPKGYTF. CDR3 bases: TGCAGTGCTTGGGTCCCTAAAGGCTACACCTTC.

The chain couples TRBV5-1 to TRBJ2-7, with D tentatively TRBD2 (6 bases). V shed 0 bases and J shed 5 bases, with 15 bases lying between them. This CDR3 is 15 amino acids long. Germline CDR1 and CDR2: SGHRS and YFSETQ. The CDR3 here is CASSLAGHGSDEQYF. Here the CDR3 DNA reads TGCGCCAGCAGCTTGGCCGGCCACGGGAGTGACGAGCAGTACTTC. Using reference TRBV5-1 and TRBJ2-7 for the parts outside the CDR3, the full variable domain is KAGVTQTPRYLIKTRGQQVTLSCSPISGHRSVSWYQQTPGQGLQFLFEYFSETQRNKGNFPGRFSGRQFSNSRSEMNVSTLELGDSALYLCASSLAGHGSDEQYFGPGTRLTVT.

This chain uses TRBV30 with TRBJ2-7; D tentatively fits TRBD1 or TRBD2 (5 bases each). Looked up from germline, CDR1 is GTSNPN and CDR2 is SVGIG (reference sequence). V dropped 0 bases and J dropped 5 bases, with 17 bases sitting between them. This CDR3 is 15 amino acids long. The CDR3, as DNA: TGTGCCTGGAGTGTACGTCTTACTCTGGGGGACGAGCAGTACTTC. This codes for CAWSVRLTLGDEQYF.

This clonotype was detected ten times or more. The rearrangement joins TRBV29-1 to TRBJ2-7, with unresolved D. Trimming took off 4 bases at V and 1 base at J, with 20 bases between the two ends. The CDR3 contains 16 residues. The germline V gene has CDR1 SQVTM and CDR2 ANQGSEA. The CDR3 DNA reads TGCAGCGTTGTGGCCCTAGTAGGAGCCTCATCCTACGAGCAGTACTTC. It is translated as CSVVALVGASSYEQYF.

V usage is TRBV9 and J usage is TRBJ1-2; TRBD1 aligns across 8 bases. The germline gives CDR1 SGDLS, CDR2 YYNGEE. Trimming cost V 3 bases and J 8 bases; bases outside gene matches: 12. The CDR3 totals 15 residues. The CDR3 reads CASSAIAAGGWGYTF. The CDR3 DNA reads as TGTGCCAGCAGCGCTATAGCCGCAGGGGGCTGGGGCTACACCTTC.

Only a few counts were recorded for this clonotype. The chain has TRBV10-3 and TRBJ2-5; TRBD2 agrees at 9 bases. This CDR3 comprises 15 residues. Trimming cost V 3 bases and J 5 bases; bases outside gene matches: 7. The germline V gene encodes CDR1 ENHRY and CDR2 SYGVKD. CDR3 DNA sequence: TGTGCCATCAGTGATCCCGCGGGAGGGACGGAGACCCAGTACTTC. The encoded protein is CAISDPAGGTETQYF.

This clonotype was observed a handful of times. The chain has TRBV12-3 or TRBV12-4 and TRBJ2-3; TRBD1 matches at 7 bases. After removal of 6 bases from V and 15 bases from J, the junction contained 12 bases not matched to a gene. The CDR3 has 12 amino acids. The CDR3 reads CASSYDRAMDYF. CDR3 bases: TGTGCCAGCAGCTACGACAGGGCCATGGATTATTTT.

The V call is TRBV5-1, the J call TRBJ2-5, with D perhaps matching TRBD1 (6 bases). The CDR3 spans 12 residues. Germline V gene sequence: CDR1 SGHRS, CDR2 YFSETQ. The germline V and J ends were trimmed by 7 bases and 1 base, with 8 bases remaining between them. DNA for the CDR3: TGCGCCAGCGGGACACCCCAAGAGACCCAGTACTTC. Its protein product is CASGTPQETQYF.

This clonotype came up many times. CDR3 loop: CASSLTGTLKNIQYF. CDR3 bases: TGTGCCAGCAGTTTGACGGGGACACTTAAAAACATTCAGTACTTC. The chain joins TRBV12-3 or TRBV12-4 to TRBJ2-4; D is possibly TRBD1 (6 bases). Trimming shortened V by 3 bases and J by 4 bases, and 13 bases separated the two germline ends. The CDR3 totals 15 residues.

The chain combines TRBV3-1 with TRBJ2-6; the match to TRBD2 covers 10 bases. The CDR3 is 18 residues long. Germline assignment: CDR1 LGHDT and CDR2 YNNKEL (reference sequence). The ends lost 5 bases at V and 0 bases at J; junction bases unmatched: 7. Here the CDR3 DNA reads TGTGCCAGCAGCATATGGACTAGCGGATTCTCTGGGGCCAACGTCCTGACTTTC. Protein: CASSIWTSGFSGANVLTF.

This clonotype was observed many times. V is TRBV11-2 and J is TRBJ2-1; D is uncertain. Germline lookup yields CDR1 SGHAT and CDR2 FQNNGV. V was shortened by 5 bases and J by 2 bases, with 7 bases between the two germline ends. The CDR3 has 13 residues. The CDR3 region is CASSQEPYNEQFF. CDR3 DNA: TGTGCCAGCAGCCAGGAGCCCTACAATGAGCAGTTCTTC. The full variable domain, rest sourced from reference TRBV11-2 and TRBJ2-1, is EAGVAQSPRYKIIEKRQSVAFWCNPISGHATLYWYQQILGQGPKLLIQFQNNGVVDDSQLPKDRFSAERLKGVDSTLKIQPAKLEDSAVYLCASSQEPYNEQFFGPGTRLTVL.

This clonotype has a handful of counts. The rearrangement joins TRBV27 to TRBJ2-1; TRBD1 or TRBD2 may be the D gene (6 bases each). Trimming removed 1 base from V and 5 bases from J, with 12 bases in between. This CDR3 comprises 15 residues. CDR1 is MNHEY, CDR2 SMNVEV, per germline (reference sequence). CDR3 sequence reads: CASSLWGRGNNEQFF. CDR3 in DNA: TGTGCCAGCAGTTTATGGGGGCGGGGTAACAATGAGCAGTTCTTC.

There are many counts of this clonotype. This chain uses TRBV10-3 with TRBJ1-2; 8 nucleotides match TRBD1. The germline gives CDR1 ENHRY, CDR2 SYGVKD. With 3 bases clipped from V and 6 bases from J, the junction kept 6 bases outside the gene matches. The CDR3 extends over 14 amino acids. As DNA, the CDR3 is TGTGCCATCAGTGATTCTTCAGGGGGCGATGGCTACACCTTC. This gives the protein CAISDSSGGDGYTF.

The genes are TRBV20-1 and TRBJ2-7, with D maybe TRBD1 (6 bases). Germline assignment: CDR1 DFQATT and CDR2 SNEGSKA (reference sequence). V lost 4 bases to trimming and J lost 3 bases, with 10 bases between them. This CDR3 has 12 residues. DNA of the CDR3: TGCAGTGCTACTAACAGGGTCTACGAGCAGTACTTC. Its translation: CSATNRVYEQYF.

This clonotype was seen ten or more times. CDR3 sequence reads: CASSPGTGTNEQFF. The CDR3 DNA reads as TGCGCCAGCAGCCCCGGGACAGGTACCAATGAGCAGTTCTTC. This chain joins TRBV5-1 and TRBJ2-1; 8 positions agree with TRBD1. Germline CDR1 SGHRS, CDR2 YFSETQ. The V and J ends lost 4 bases and 6 bases, in that order; junction bases with no gene match: 6. The CDR3 loop spans 14 amino acids.

The chain joins TRBV6-6 to TRBJ1-6; D unresolved. V dropped 6 bases and J dropped 11 bases, with 14 bases sitting between them. Germline values: CDR1 MNHNY, CDR2 SVGAGI (reference sequence). The CDR3 consists of 13 residues. CDR3 bases: TGTGCCAGCAGCTTCACCGTTGCCGCACCCCTCCACTTT. The encoded protein is CASSFTVAAPLHF.

This clonotype was picked up many times. V usage is TRBV29-1 and J usage is TRBJ1-1; D possibly corresponds to TRBD1 (5 bases). Trimming left V 2 bases short and J 1 base short, with 8 bases between. The CDR3 is 13 residues long. In germline, CDR1 is SQVTM, CDR2 ANQGSEA. The chain's CDR3 is CSVERGGNTEAFF. The CDR3 DNA follows: TGCAGCGTTGAAAGGGGAGGGAACACTGAAGCTTTCTTT.

This clonotype was seen repeatedly, ten times or more. The rearrangement joins TRBV2 to TRBJ1-2; possibly TRBD1 for D (6 bases). Germline CDR1 SNHLY, CDR2 FYNNEI. This CDR3 comprises 13 residues. With 4 bases removed from V and 4 bases from J, the gap between germline ends came to 10 bases. CDR3 in DNA: TGTGCCAGCAGTGGGGGGCCTTTCTATGGCTACACCTTC. This sequence encodes CASSGGPFYGYTF. Supplemented by reference TRBV2 and TRBJ1-2, the full variable domain reads EPEVTQTPSHQVTQMGQEVILRCVPISNHLYFYWYRQILGQKVEFLVSFYNNEISEKSEIFDDQFSVERPDGSNFTLKIRSTKLEDSAMYFCASSGGPFYGYTFGSGTRLTVV.

The chain is built from TRBV6-1 and TRBJ2-1, with D tentatively TRBD1 (8 bases). CDR3 length: 16 amino acids. Germline CDR1 is MNHNS and CDR2 is SASEGT. The V end was cut by 7 bases, the J end by 6 bases, with 22 bases between. The CDR3: CASTIATGGGRNEQFF. As DNA, the CDR3 is TGTGCCAGCACCATCGCCACAGGGGGGGGTCGCAATGAGCAGTTCTTC.

The count of this clonotype is one. The V gene is TRBV4-3, the J gene TRBJ2-1; TRBD1 matches 12 bases. The J segment lost 9 bases and the V segment lost 4 bases, leaving 4 bases of the junction unmatched. CDR1 and CDR2 (germline): LGHNA, YSLEER. The CDR3 runs 14 residues. The CDR3 DNA reads TGCGCCAGCAGCCCGGGACAGGGGGCCGGTGAGCAGTTCTTC. This encodes CASSPGQGAGEQFF.

This clonotype was seen more than once but under ten times. V and J are TRBV5-1 and TRBJ2-5; D gene ambiguous. This CDR3 comprises 11 residues. Per germline, CDR1 SGHRS and CDR2 YFSETQ. Trimming shortened V by 6 bases and J by 2 bases, and 5 bases separated the two germline ends. This CDR3 is CASTNQETQYF. DNA for the CDR3: TGCGCCAGCACCAATCAAGAGACCCAGTACTTC.